The source of this TCR beta chain is a study of T cell repertoires in cytomegalovirus infection. Overall study: Newly reported HLA-C-restricted and thoroughly characterized HLA-B-restricted CMV epitopes were employed.

TCRdb used MiXCR to reprocess the reads, holding one entry per CDR3 protein. The sample has 800,000 to 950,000 distinct CDR3 sequences, 32% seen once. This clonotype was seen a handful of times. Its antigen is currently unknown. Germline CDR1 reads SGDLS; CDR2 reads YYNGEE. V lost 4 bases and J 1 base, leaving 15 bases between the germline ends. The CDR3 length is 16 residues. Regarding the study as a whole: Dominating the ex vivo response were HLA-C-restricted CMV-specific TCR beta clonotypes.

Sequenced here: cultured CD8+ T cells from PBMCs, sampled from culture after CMV antigen stimulation. The clonotype originates from a human donor in good health (CMV status not recorded). Some clones in this sample may be carry-over from other donors' samples. The chain carries TRBV9 and TRBJ2-4; D unresolved. This chain's CDR3 is CASSPMDGWAKNIQYF. CDR3 coding DNA: TGTGCCAGCAGCCCGATGGACGGGTGGGCCAAAAACATTCAGTACTTC.